The next 5 T cell receptor beta chains were all read from a single sample in a study of blood T cell repertoires in COVID-19. Sequenced by immunoSEQ multiplex PCR; TCRdb stores in-frame clones only, minus some. The sample lists about 140,000 clones, around 90% occurring once. The specimen sequenced was peripheral blood. The receptors derive from a woman aged 55-70 years with acute or convalescent COVID-19.

The rearrangement joins TRBV7-6 to TRBJ1-3; TRBD1 matches 7 bases. The CDR3 length is 16 residues. With V trimmed by 3 bases and J by 2 bases, 7 bases remained unmatched. CDR1 and CDR2 from the germline V gene are SGHVS and FNYEAQ. The CDR3 bases are TGTGCCAGCAGCTTTCGACAGGGTGGGCCTGGAAACACCATATATTTT. Its protein product is CASSFRQGGPGNTIYF.

CDR3 coding DNA: TGCAGTGCTAGTAAGCGGGGGGGCCTAGAGACCCAGTACTTC. Its protein is CSASKRGGLETQYF. The chain employs TRBV20-1 and TRBJ2-5; TRBD2 matches at 10 bases. With 3 bases clipped from V and 4 bases from J, the junction kept 5 bases outside the gene matches. The CDR3 extends over 14 amino acids. Germline-derived CDR1 and CDR2 are DFQATT and SNEGSKA (reference sequence).

The V call is TRBV5-5, the J call TRBJ2-5, with TRBD2 matching 9 bases. V gave up 0 bases and J gave up 2 bases; unmatched junction bases: 8. Germline CDR1 is SGHKS and CDR2 is YYEKEE (reference sequence). The CDR3 runs 17 residues. CDR3 DNA sequence: TGTGCCAGCAGCTTGGTGGGAGCGGGGGGTGGGCAAGAGACCCAGTACTTC. Translating gives CASSLVGAGGGQETQYF. Together with reference TRBV5-5 and TRBJ2-5, the CDR3 gives the full variable domain: DAGVTQSPTHLIKTRGQQVTLRCSPISGHKSVSWYQQVLGQGPQFIFQYYEKEERGRGNFPDRFSARQFPNYSSELNVNALLLGDSALYLCASSLVGAGGGQETQYFGPGTRLLVL.

DNA for the CDR3: TGTGCCAGCTATTCTCCGGGACAGGGCAACTATGGCTACACCTTC. Protein sequence: CASYSPGQGNYGYTF. The chain employs TRBV28 and TRBJ1-2; 9 bases line up with TRBD1. The germline CDR1 and CDR2 sequences are MDHEN and SYDVKM. The CDR3 is 15 residues long. J lost 2 bases, V lost 8 bases, and 9 bases had no gene match.

The chain is built from TRBV5-1 and TRBJ1-2, with D maybe TRBD1 (5 bases). Per germline, CDR1 SGHRS and CDR2 YFSETQ. This CDR3 has 13 residues. V shed 0 bases and J shed 6 bases, with 9 bases lying between them. The CDR3 here is CASSLAQGNGYTF. As DNA, the CDR3 is TGCGCCAGCAGCTTGGCTCAGGGTAATGGCTACACCTTC. The full variable domain, in which reference TRBV5-1 and TRBJ1-2 provide the parts outside the CDR3, is KAGVTQTPRYLIKTRGQQVTLSCSPISGHRSVSWYQQTPGQGLQFLFEYFSETQRNKGNFPGRFSGRQFSNSRSEMNVSTLELGDSALYLCASSLAQGNGYTFGSGTRLTVV.